Reported below is one TCR beta chain. Its specificity is unknown. CDR3 length equals 15 residues. The germline V gene encodes CDR1 SGHTA and CDR2 FQGTGA. The V end was cut by 2 bases, the J end by 8 bases, with 16 bases between. Using its own MiXCR run on the 5' RACE reads, TCRdb lists one record per CDR3 protein. The sample lists tens of thousands of distinct CDR3 sequences, 30% occurring once. CD4+CD45RO+CD25- cells were isolated as memory CD4+ T cells. Study-wide findings and caveats: Tumor Tregs overlapped most with tumor, then blood, naive CD4+ cells. In terms of TCR gene usage, tumor memory CD4+ T cells clustered together with blood and lymph node memory CD4+ cells, as well as with lymph node naive CD4+ cells.

This TCR was recovered from a female donor with breast cancer. Sequenced: tumor-infiltrating memory CD4+ T cells sorted from the breast tumor. As to subset: memory CD4+ T cells, CD4+CD45RO+CD25-. This chain joins TRBV7-3 and TRBJ2-1, with D perhaps TRBD1 (5 bases). The DNA of the CDR3 is TGTGCCAGCAGCTTAGGGCCAGGGCGTAGGGATGAGCAGTTCTTC. Amino acids: CASSLGPGRRDEQFF.